The TCR beta chain under discussion was sequenced for a study of breast tumors, draining lymph nodes, adjacent tissues. The study, taken as a whole, reports: Compared with lymph nodes, tumors were less diverse; compared with nontumor tissue, more. Compared with basal-like, luminal-like tumors shared significantly more repertoire with nontumor tissue.

Axillary draining lymph nodes of breast cancer patients supplied the node samples. As to this clonotype: What it recognizes is unknown.

MiXCR was run by TCRdb on the multiplex PCR reads, yielding one entry per CDR3 protein. The sample holds approximately 190,000 distinct CDR3 sequences, approximately 33% seen once. Trimming pared 1 base from V and 0 bases from J, leaving 15 bases between. CDR1 is DFQATT and CDR2 is SNEGSKA in the germline V gene (reference sequence). This CDR3 comprises 16 residues. Sample: axillary lymph node tissue. The receptor was isolated from a female donor with breast cancer. Some clones in this sample may be carry-over from other donors' samples. The chain links TRBV20-1 to TRBJ1-1, with D possibly being TRBD1 (6 bases). The CDR3 DNA reads as TGCAGTGCTAGAGCAGGGGTCCGCGGGATGAACACTGAAGCTTTCTTT. It specifies CSARAGVRGMNTEAFF.